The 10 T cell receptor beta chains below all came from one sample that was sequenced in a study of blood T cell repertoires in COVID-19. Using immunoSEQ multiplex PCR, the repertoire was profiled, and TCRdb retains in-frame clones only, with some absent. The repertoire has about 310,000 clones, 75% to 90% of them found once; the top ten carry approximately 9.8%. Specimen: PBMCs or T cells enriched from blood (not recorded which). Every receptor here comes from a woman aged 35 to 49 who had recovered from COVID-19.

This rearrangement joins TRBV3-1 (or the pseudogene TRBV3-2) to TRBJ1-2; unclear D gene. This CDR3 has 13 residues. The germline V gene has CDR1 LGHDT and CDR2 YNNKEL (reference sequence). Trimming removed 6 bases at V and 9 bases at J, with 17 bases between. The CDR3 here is CASRNTPSDRYTF. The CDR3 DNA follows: TGTGCCAGCAGGAATACCCCCAGCGACCGCTACACCTTC.

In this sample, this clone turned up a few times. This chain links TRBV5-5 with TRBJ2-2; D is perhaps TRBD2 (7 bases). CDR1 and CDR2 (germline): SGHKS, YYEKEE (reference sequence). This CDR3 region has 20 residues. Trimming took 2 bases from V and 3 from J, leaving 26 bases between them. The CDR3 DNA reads TGTGCCAGCAGCTTAGGCGGGGGCGTGACCGCGGGAGTAGACACCGGGGAGCTGTTTTTT. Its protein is CASSLGGGVTAGVDTGELFF.

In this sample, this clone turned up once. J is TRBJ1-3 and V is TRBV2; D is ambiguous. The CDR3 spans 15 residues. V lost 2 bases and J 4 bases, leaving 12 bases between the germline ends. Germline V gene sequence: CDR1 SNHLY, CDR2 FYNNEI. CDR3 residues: CASSETSSTGNTIYF. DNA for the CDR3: TGTGCCAGCAGTGAAACAAGTTCGACAGGAAACACCATATATTTT.

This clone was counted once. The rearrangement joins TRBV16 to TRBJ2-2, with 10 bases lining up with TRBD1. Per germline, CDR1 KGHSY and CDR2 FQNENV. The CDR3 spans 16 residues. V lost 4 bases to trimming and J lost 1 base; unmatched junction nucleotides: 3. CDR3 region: CASSPGTGENTGELFF. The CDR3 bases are TGTGCCAGCAGCCCCGGGACAGGGGAGAACACCGGGGAGCTGTTTTTT.

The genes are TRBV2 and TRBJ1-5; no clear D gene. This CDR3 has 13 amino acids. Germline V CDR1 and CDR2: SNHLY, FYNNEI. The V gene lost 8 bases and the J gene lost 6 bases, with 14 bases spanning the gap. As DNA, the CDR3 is TGTGCCAGCGCGGTCTTTGGGAGTCAGCCCCAGCATTTT. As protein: CASAVFGSQPQHF.

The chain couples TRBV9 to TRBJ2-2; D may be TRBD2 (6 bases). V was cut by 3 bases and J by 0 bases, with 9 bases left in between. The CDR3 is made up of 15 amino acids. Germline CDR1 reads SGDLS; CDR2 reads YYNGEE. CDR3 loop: CASSAGSANTGELFF. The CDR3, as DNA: TGTGCCAGCAGCGCCGGGAGCGCGAACACCGGGGAGCTGTTTTTT.

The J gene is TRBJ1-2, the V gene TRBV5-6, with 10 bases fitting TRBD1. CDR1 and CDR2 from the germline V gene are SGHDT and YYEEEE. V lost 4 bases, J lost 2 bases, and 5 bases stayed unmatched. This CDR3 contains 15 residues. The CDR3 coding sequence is TGTGCCAGCAGCACCCGACAGGGGGCAAACTATGGCTACACCTTC. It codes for CASSTRQGANYGYTF.

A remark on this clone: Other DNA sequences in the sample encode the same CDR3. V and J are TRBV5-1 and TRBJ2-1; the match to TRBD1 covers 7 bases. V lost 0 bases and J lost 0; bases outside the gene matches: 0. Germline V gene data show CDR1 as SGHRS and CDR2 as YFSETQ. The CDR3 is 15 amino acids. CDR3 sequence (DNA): TGCGCCAGCAGCTTGGGGACAGGCTCCTACAATGAGCAGTTCTTC. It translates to CASSLGTGSYNEQFF.

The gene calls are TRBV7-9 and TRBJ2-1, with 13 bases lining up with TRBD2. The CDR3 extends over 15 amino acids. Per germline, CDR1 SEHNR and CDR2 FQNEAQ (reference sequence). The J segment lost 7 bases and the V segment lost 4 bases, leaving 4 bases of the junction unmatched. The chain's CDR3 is CASSSPGLAGNEQFF. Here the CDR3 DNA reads TGTGCCAGCAGCTCACCGGGACTAGCGGGGAATGAGCAGTTCTTC.

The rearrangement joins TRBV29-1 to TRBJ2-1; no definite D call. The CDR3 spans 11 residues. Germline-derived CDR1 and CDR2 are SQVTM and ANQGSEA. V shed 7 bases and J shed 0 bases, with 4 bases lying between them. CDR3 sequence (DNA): TGCAGCGCCGTCTCCTACAATGAGCAGTTCTTC. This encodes CSAVSYNEQFF.